These T cell receptor beta chains were read from a single sample in a study of T cell clones after liver transplantation. Repertoires were generated with immunoSEQ multiplex PCR, while TCRdb's copy carries only in-frame clones and drops some. The data show nearly 45,000 clones, approximately 86% seen once. Specimen: CD4+ T cells from blood, collected 24 months after liver transplant. These receptors were taken from a human patient who received a liver transplant. Some T cells may be provided by the graft donor. The CDR3 runs from the conserved cysteine through the conserved F or W.

v_call,cdr3_length,cdr3_aa
TRBV5-4,13,CASSLDRVQEQYF
TRBV27,15,CASSLGQGGAGELFF
TRBV7-2,13,CASSLASRDTQYF
TRBV10-3,16,CAISRVHGTGPNEQYF
TRBV18,17,CASSPRGGDRLNTEAFF
TRBV18,14,CASSGSGGTDTQYF
TRBV7-9,14,CASSLIEGANVLTF
TRBV10-3,13,CAISGGYGNTIYF
TRBV29-1,14,CSAVGASSSYEQYF
TRBV19,15,CASSSSGTVNEKLFF
TRBV6-1,13,CASSSSGNTEAFF
TRBV5-5,15,CASRRDTNSGNTIYF
TRBV11-2,16,CASSFGGFTSTDTQYF
TRBV12-2,17,CASRRPGQFSSGSPLHF
TRBV19,13,CASSRQDSYEQYF
TRBV11-3,15,CASSLASRGRNEQFF
TRBV5-1,13,CASSPGQHNEQFF
TRBV7-6,13,CASSHNGPDTQYF
TRBV6-5,15,CASSYASGRADTQYF
TRBV7-2,16,CASSLEGQGHNQPQHF
TRBV23-1,12,CARNRVSYEQYF
TRBV5-8,14,CASSPDRGLGGYTF
TRBV19,15,CASKDGPHSGNTIYF
TRBV2,13,CASRPGLGYTQYF
TRBV7-8,15,CASSLGTSGAQPQHF
TRBV2,13,CASHLSSGNTIYF
TRBV7-9,12,CASSLVVSEQFF
TRBV12-5,15,CASGLTGRKSYEQYF
TRBV2,15,CASSNNRGPGNTIYF
TRBV18,13,CASSPGGLYEQYF
TRBV11-2,14,CASSDTGSGQPQHF
TRBV18,14,CASSAGTGTYEQYF
TRBV6-1,10,CASSTSTYHF
TRBV7-6,13,CASSSQGNYGYTF
TRBV20-1,11,CSARDINEQFF
TRBV7-8,17,CASSLAWLAGVSDTQYF
TRBV4-2,16,CASSQTGTGGNEKLFF
TRBV30,12,CAWSRVTGEQFF
TRBV16,15,CASSQFGSSGNTIYF
TRBV6-5,15,CASSYTGNSNYGYTF
TRBV19,15,CASSRDRDSNQPQHF
TRBV10-3,16,CAIRGQTGVLGNTIYF
TRBV27,17,CASSLPSGDGRQETQYF
TRBV11-2,11,CASSPGGRLHF
TRBV25-1,14,CASSRDRDTGELFF
TRBV30,13,CALISSSYNEQFF
TRBV5-1,14,CASSPSQPNTEAFF
TRBV5-8,13,CASRPTGGSPLHF
TRBV29-1,14,CSVVDRGSNQPQHF
TRBV23-1,15,CASSQSGQQNTEAFF
TRBV20-1,11,CSALDQNEQYF
TRBV4-1,14,CASSQGGGLYEQYF
TRBV30,12,CAWTPWDSRQFF
TRBV5-4,14,CASSLERAHAEAFF
TRBV7-2,14,CASSLAPVNTEAFF
TRBV27,13,CASRDPPGPEAFF
TRBV7-2,16,CASSLGLAVNTGELFF
TRBV5-1,14,CASSLPGQGYGYTF
TRBV10-3,15,CAISESADLNTEAFF
TRBV2,14,CASSQTGFNQPQHF